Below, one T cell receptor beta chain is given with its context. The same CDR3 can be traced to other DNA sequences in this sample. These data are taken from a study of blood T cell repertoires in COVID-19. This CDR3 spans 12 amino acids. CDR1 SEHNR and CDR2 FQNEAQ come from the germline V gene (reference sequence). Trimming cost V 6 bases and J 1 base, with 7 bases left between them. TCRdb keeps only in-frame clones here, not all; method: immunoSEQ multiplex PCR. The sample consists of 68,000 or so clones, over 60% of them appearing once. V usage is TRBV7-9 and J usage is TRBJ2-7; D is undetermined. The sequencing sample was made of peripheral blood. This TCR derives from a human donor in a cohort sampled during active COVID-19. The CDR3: CASSRSSYEQYF. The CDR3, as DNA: TGTGCCAGCAGTCGGTCGTCCTACGAGCAGTACTTC.